This T cell receptor beta chain was sequenced for a study of OX40 agonist ivuxolimab in advanced cancers. Across the whole study: Dose-escalation patients had hepatocellular carcinoma, melanoma, renal cell or head and neck cancer. Study-wide points: Fewer expanded clones were found on average in CD4+ than in CD8+ T cells.

The V segment lost 0 bases and the J segment 5 bases; nucleotides outside the gene matches: 8. CDR3 length: 15 amino acids. The germline CDR1 and CDR2 sequences are SGDLS and YYNGEE. Comment on this clone: The antigen remains unidentified.

Clones were read by immunoSEQ multiplex PCR, and TCRdb kept only the in-frame ones, dropping some. This table holds over 70,000 clones, approximately 90% found once. This sequence originates from an adult with an advanced solid tumor such as melanoma, head and neck, liver or kidney cancer. The V call is TRBV9, the J call TRBJ2-7; 7 bases fit TRBD2. The sample in question was CD4+ or CD8+ T cells sorted from blood, obtained in a trial of the OX40 agonist ivuxolimab. CDR3 amino acids: CASSVAGGRVHEQYF. Here the CDR3 DNA reads TGTGCCAGCAGCGTAGCGGGGGGAAGGGTTCACGAGCAGTACTTC.